The entry below describes one T cell receptor (beta chain). CDR3 size: 10 residues. Germline-derived CDR1 and CDR2 are MNHEY and SVGEGT. Trimming removed 2 bases at V and 5 bases at J, with 0 bases between. The sample comes from a study of chronic HIV infection and antiretroviral therapy. TCRdb called the 5' RACE reads again in MiXCR, with one record for every CDR3 protein. The sample includes around 31,000 distinct CDR3 sequences, more than 7.5% of them seen just once. The V gene is TRBV6-2 or TRBV6-3, the J gene TRBJ1-1; D not certain. Sequencing was done on a sample of peripheral blood. The sequence was obtained from an adult who had HIV and had not received antiretroviral therapy, or was an uninfected healthy control (not recorded which). In DNA form, the CDR3 reads TGTGCCAGCAGTTACACTGAAGCTTTCTTT. It specifies CASSYTEAFF.